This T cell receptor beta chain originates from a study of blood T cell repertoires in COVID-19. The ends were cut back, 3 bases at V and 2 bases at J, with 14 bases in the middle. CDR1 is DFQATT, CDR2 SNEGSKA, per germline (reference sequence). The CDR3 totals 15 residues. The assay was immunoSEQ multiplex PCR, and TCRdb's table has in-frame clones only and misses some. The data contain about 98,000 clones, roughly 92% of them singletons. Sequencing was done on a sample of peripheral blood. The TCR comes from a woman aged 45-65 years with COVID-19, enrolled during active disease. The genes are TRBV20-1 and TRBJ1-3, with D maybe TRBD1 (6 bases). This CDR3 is CSASAGGPAGNTIYF. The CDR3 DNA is TGCAGTGCTAGTGCTGGGGGCCCAGCTGGAAACACCATATATTTT.